This record concerns one T cell receptor beta chain sequence. Original processing methods: Productive clonotypes were detectable down to 2.59 x 10-5 frequency. Clones were sequenced by immunoSEQ multiplex PCR, and TCRdb holds only the in-frame ones, with some missing. The V and J calls and clone size were taken over from that table, and D and trimming were inferred from the DNA. The repertoire has about 33,000 clones, roughly 79% of them found once; the top ten carry 4% to 4.5%. This sample is part of a study of STAT5B mutations in CD4+ large granular lymphocyte leukemia. V dropped 6 bases and J dropped 2; count of bases not matched to a gene: 8. The CDR3 sequence is 16 residues long. CDR1 and CDR2 (germline): LNHDA, SQIVND (reference sequence).

The clonotype was recovered from a human donor in good health. The V call is TRBV19, the J call TRBJ2-1; 9 positions agree with TRBD1. Specimen: CD4+ T cells from blood buffy coats. CDR3 coding DNA: TGTGCCAGTAGGAATACCGGGACAGGGCCCTACAATGAGCAGTTCTTC. Translation: CASRNTGTGPYNEQFF. The full variable domain, in which reference TRBV19 and TRBJ2-1 provide the parts outside the CDR3, is DGGITQSPKYLFRKEGQNVTLSCEQNLNHDAMYWYRQDPGQGLRLIYYSQIVNDFQKGDIAEGYSVSREKKESFPLTVTSAQKNPTAFYLCASRNTGTGPYNEQFFGPGTRLTVL.